These 13 T cell receptor beta chains originate from one sample sequenced in a study of OX40 agonist ivuxolimab in advanced cancers. The data were produced by immunoSEQ multiplex PCR, yet TCRdb's version contains in-frame clones alone and is incomplete. The sample includes roughly 60,000 clones, around 89% seen only once; the top ten take over 11%. The starting material was CD4+ or CD8+ T cells sorted from blood, obtained in a trial of the OX40 agonist ivuxolimab. The receptors were sampled from an adult with an advanced solid tumor such as melanoma, head and neck, liver or kidney cancer.

The chain recombines TRBV13 with TRBJ1-1; 11 bases agree with TRBD1. Germline trimming cut 11 bases from V and 4 bases from J; bases unmatched to any gene: 3. CDR1 is PRHDT and CDR2 is FYEKMQ in the germline V gene (reference sequence). This CDR3 has 12 amino acids. The CDR3 DNA sequence: TGTGCCTCCGGGACAGGGGGCACTGAAGCTTTCTTT. This codes for CASGTGGTEAFF.

The chain employs TRBV7-8 and TRBJ2-6; 8 bases are a match to TRBD1. The CDR3 has 15 residues. Unmatched junction bases numbered 6, after V lost 11 bases and J lost 0 bases. CDR1 is SGHVS and CDR2 is FQNEAQ in the germline V gene. The CDR3 DNA reads as TGTGCCTCCCGACAGGGGCGCTCTGGGGCCAACGTCCTGACTTTC. Its translation is CASRQGRSGANVLTF.

This clone was found once. V gene TRBV20-1 combines with J gene TRBJ2-7; D unresolved. V was trimmed by 6 bases and J by 0 bases, leaving 3 bases between them. CDR3 size: 10 residues. Germline V gene data show CDR1 as DFQATT and CDR2 as SNEGSKA (reference sequence). CDR3 sequence (DNA): TGCAGTGCCCTCTCCTACGAGCAGTACTTC. Translation gives CSALSYEQYF.

This clone appeared a single time. The chain joins TRBV9 to TRBJ1-3; 8 nucleotides match TRBD1. The germline V gene has CDR1 SGDLS and CDR2 YYNGEE. The CDR3 is 15 residues long. The V and J ends lost 3 bases and 0 bases, in that order; junction bases with no gene match: 2. Here the CDR3 DNA reads TGTGCCAGCAGCGCAGGGGGCAGCTCTGGAAACACCATATATTTT. Translation: CASSAGGSSGNTIYF.

The J gene is TRBJ2-5, the V gene TRBV6-6, with D maybe TRBD2 (6 bases). Trimming took 4 bases from V and 1 from J, leaving 7 bases between them. This CDR3 has 13 residues. CDR1 is MNHNY, CDR2 SVGAGI, per germline (reference sequence). The DNA of the CDR3 is TGTGCCAGCAGTTCGGGACTCCAAGAGACCCAGTACTTC. Translation gives CASSSGLQETQYF.

This chain connects TRBV29-1 to TRBJ2-1, with 7 bases identical to TRBD1. The germline V gene encodes CDR1 SQVTM and CDR2 ANQGSEA. The length of the CDR3 is 13 residues. V gave up 5 bases and J gave up 3 bases; unmatched junction bases: 4. The CDR3 here is CSVLQGNYNEQFF. CDR3 nucleotides: TGCAGCGTTTTACAGGGGAACTACAATGAGCAGTTCTTC.

This sequence joins TRBV7-3 and TRBJ1-5; D is possibly TRBD1 (6 bases). The CDR3 is made up of 15 amino acids. V lost 2 bases and J 3 bases, leaving 11 bases between the germline ends. Germline lookup yields CDR1 SGHTA and CDR2 FQGTGA. The CDR3 loop reads CASSLGRGFNQPQHF. The CDR3 DNA reads TGTGCCAGCAGCTTAGGCAGGGGTTTCAATCAGCCCCAGCATTTT.

This sequence joins TRBV27 and TRBJ1-2; TRBD1 aligns across 7 bases. Germline V CDR1 and CDR2: MNHEY, SMNVEV (reference sequence). This CDR3 has 16 amino acids. V was pared by 0 bases and J by 4 bases, with 8 bases of the junction left unmatched. In nucleotides, the CDR3 is TGTGCCAGCAGTTTATCTTCGGGACAGACCCTCTATGGCTACACCTTC. Translated: CASSLSSGQTLYGYTF.

The gene calls are TRBV6-5 and TRBJ2-7; TRBD1 aligns across 10 bases. The V gene's germline CDR1 is MNHEY and CDR2 SVGAGI. With V trimmed by 5 bases and J by 6 bases, 10 bases remained unmatched. This CDR3 is built from 15 residues. CDR3 in DNA: TGTGCCAGCAGTCCCCACGACAGGGGGCTGGCCGAGCAGTACTTC. Protein product: CASSPHDRGLAEQYF.

This clone has just one count. This chain connects TRBV27 to TRBJ1-5; D unresolved. CDR3 length: 14 residues. Per germline, CDR1 MNHEY and CDR2 SMNVEV (reference sequence). V shed 5 bases and J shed 2 bases, with 10 bases lying between them. The CDR3 DNA sequence: TGTGCCAGCAGTCAATGGGGTGGCAATCAGCCCCAGCATTTT. Its translation: CASSQWGGNQPQHF.

This chain uses TRBV6-1 with TRBJ2-2; D is uncertain. CDR1 is MNHNS and CDR2 is SASEGT in the germline V gene. The ends were cut back, 10 bases at V and 7 bases at J, with 13 bases in the middle. CDR3 length: 12 residues. CDR3 nucleotide sequence: TGTGCCACCATAGGGATGAACGGGGAGCTGTTTTTT. Residues: CATIGMNGELFF.

The rearrangement joins TRBV5-1 to TRBJ2-3; D gene unclear. The CDR3 sequence is 15 residues long. From germline, CDR1 is SGHRS and CDR2 YFSETQ. Trimming cost V 0 bases and J 2 bases, with 10 bases left between them. The DNA of the CDR3 is TGCGCCAGCAGCTTGGAGGGCAGTAACACAGATACGCAGTATTTT. It is translated as CASSLEGSNTDTQYF.

The chain uses TRBV27 and TRBJ1-5, with 8 bases matching TRBD1. Germline lookup yields CDR1 MNHEY and CDR2 SMNVEV (reference sequence). J gave up 3 bases and V 8 bases, and 6 bases lay outside the gene matches. CDR3 size: 14 residues. CDR3 sequence (DNA): TGTGCCAGCGCCCGACAGGGGCCCAATCAGCCCCAGCATTTT. It is translated as CASARQGPNQPQHF.